This T cell receptor (beta chain) was recorded in a study of T-cell memory formation after mild COVID-19. Study-level points and caveats: Memory cells collected pre-infection included some clones that later responded, suggesting cross-reactive memory joined. Contracting CD8+ clones were enriched in EMRA, CD4+ mainly in CM and EM.

Notes on this clonotype: Its antigen is still unknown.

Amplification by 5'RACE using constant-segment primers produced TCR alpha and TCR beta cDNA libraries that carried sample barcodes and UMIs. TCRdb used MiXCR to reprocess the 5' RACE reads, holding one entry per CDR3 protein. The sample has roughly 130,000 distinct CDR3 sequences, about a sixth seen once. The CDR3 sequence is 15 residues long. J was trimmed by 6 bases and V by 3 bases; bases with no gene match: 4. Germline V gene data show CDR1 as SGHRS and CDR2 as YFSETQ. What was sequenced was PBMCs or a T cell subset sorted from them (not recorded which). This TCR was sampled from a man younger than 35 who had mild COVID-19 (a few samples of this study predate the infection). Cell type and time point are not known. This sequence joins TRBV5-1 and TRBJ2-3, with 13 bases matching TRBD2. This CDR3 reads CASSWTSGGDDTQYF. As DNA, the CDR3 is TGCGCCAGCAGCTGGACTAGCGGGGGCGATGATACGCAGTATTTT.